Listed below are T cell receptor beta chains from one sample, sequenced in a study of blood T cell repertoires in COVID-19. The protocol was immunoSEQ multiplex PCR, while the TCRdb copy is restricted to in-frame clones and leaves out a portion. The table includes 140,000 or so clones, over 70% detected once. Sequencing used PBMCs or T cells enriched from blood (not recorded which). The receptors were gathered from a man aged 60 to 75 who had recovered from COVID-19. The CDR3 runs from the conserved cysteine through the conserved F or W. A D gene is named only where the DNA matches it firmly. Size is omitted from some rows. Given values are once, few, many or a class for expanded clones.

V	J	D	size	DNA	CDR3
TRBV9	TRBJ1-2	-	-	TGTGCCAGCAGCGTGTCACCCGAGCACTATGGCTACACCTTC	CASSVSPEHYGYTF
TRBV6-5	TRBJ2-7	-	-	TGTGCCACTCTGCCAGCAGGCTCCTACGAGCAGTACTTC	CATLPAGSYEQYF
TRBV29-1	TRBJ1-2	-	once	TGCAGCGTATGGTGGGGCAGCCACTATGGCTACACCTTC	CSVWWGSHYGYTF
TRBV29-1	TRBJ2-3	TRBD2	-	TGCAGCGTTGATGCGAGCGGGGGGACAGATACGCAGTATTTT	CSVDASGGTDTQYF
TRBV27	TRBJ1-2	TRBD1	-	TGTGCCACCCGACAGGGGATACATGGCTACACCTTC	CATRQGIHGYTF
TRBV11-2	TRBJ1-2	TRBD1	-	TGTGCCAGCAGCAAAGGGGGCGCGGACTATGGCTACACCTTC	CASSKGGADYGYTF
TRBV7-2	TRBJ2-2	-	-	TGTGCCAGCAGCTTAGGTCGTGGGGAGGATAAGCTGTTTTTT	CASSLGRGEDKLFF
TRBV5-5	TRBJ1-2	TRBD1	-	TGTGCCAGCAGCTTGACGACAGGGGGCTATGGCTACACCTTC	CASSLTTGGYGYTF
TRBV11-2	TRBJ2-7	TRBD1	-	TGTGCCAGCAGCTTAGTTAATGTGGGACAGCTCTACGAGCAGTACTTC	CASSLVNVGQLYEQYF
TRBV7-9	TRBJ1-1	-	-	TGTGCCAGCAGCTTGACGAGAGGGAACACTGAAGCTTTCTTT	CASSLTRGNTEAFF
TRBV5-1	TRBJ2-7	TRBD1	-	TGCGCCAGCAGCCAGCGACAGGGGGCGCGCGGTGAGCAGTACTTC	CASSQRQGARGEQYF
TRBV28	TRBJ2-5	-	-	TGTGCCAGCAGTAGCGTGCAAGAGACCCAGTACTTC	CASSSVQETQYF
TRBV18	TRBJ2-3	TRBD2	-	TGTGCCAGCTCACCAGGACTAGCGGCAAGCACAGATACGCAGTATTTT	CASSPGLAASTDTQYF
TRBV5-1	TRBJ1-2	-	-	TGCGCCAGCAGCTTGGGCTGGGGCACTAACTATGGCTACACCTTC	CASSLGWGTNYGYTF
TRBV6-5	TRBJ1-2	-	-	TGTGCCAGCAGTCGCCGGGAGGGGATTGATGGCTACACCTTC	CASSRREGIDGYTF
TRBV6-5	TRBJ2-5	TRBD2	few	TGTGCCAGCAGACTAGCGGGGCAAGAGACCCAGTACTTC	CASRLAGQETQYF
TRBV30	TRBJ1-5	-	-	TGTGCCTGGAGTTCACAAACAGGGATCAGCAATCAGCCCCAGCATTTT	CAWSSQTGISNQPQHF
TRBV7-9	TRBJ2-1	TRBD1	-	TGTGCCAGCAGCTCTGGACAGGGGGCTGGCAATGAGCAGTTCTTC	CASSSGQGAGNEQFF
TRBV18	TRBJ2-7	-	few	TGTGCCAGCTCCGACAGCCGCTCCTACGAGCAGTACTTC	CASSDSRSYEQYF
TRBV11-2	TRBJ2-7	-	-	TGTGCCAGCAGCTTAGGGCAGGGTTACTCCTACGAGCAGTACTTC	CASSLGQGYSYEQYF
TRBV30	TRBJ2-3	TRBD1	-	TGTGCCTGGAGTTTGGCGACAGGGTCAACAGATACGCAGTATTTT	CAWSLATGSTDTQYF
TRBV5-1	TRBJ2-5	TRBD1	few	TGCGCCAGCAGCCCGGGACAGCTCCAAGAGACCCAGTACTTC	CASSPGQLQETQYF
TRBV10-2	TRBJ2-7	TRBD2	-	TGCGCCAGCAGTGAAGGCCAGCGGGGGTATCTCGAGCAGTACTTC	CASSEGQRGYLEQYF
TRBV5-1	TRBJ1-1	-	-	TGCGCCAGCAGCCCTCCCGGACAGATGAACACTGAAGCTTTCTTT	CASSPPGQMNTEAFF
TRBV28	TRBJ2-7	TRBD1	-	TGTGCCAGCAGCCAGACAGGGGAGAGTGTAAAGCAGTACTTC	CASSQTGESVKQYF
TRBV28	TRBJ2-3	TRBD2	-	TGTGCCAGCAGAAGCGGGATAGCAGATACGCAGTATTTT	CASRSGIADTQYF
TRBV3-1/TRBV3-2	TRBJ1-2	TRBD1	-	TGTGCCAGCAGCCAAGCCGGACAGGGAGCCTATGGCTACACCTTC	CASSQAGQGAYGYTF
TRBV28	TRBJ2-7	TRBD2	-	TGTGCCAGCAGGTTGGGACTAGCGGGGGGCAGCTCCTACGAGCAGTACTTC	CASRLGLAGGSSYEQYF
TRBV25-1	TRBJ1-3	-	-	TGTGCCAGCAGTGAATGGAGCGGAAACACCATATATTTT	CASSEWSGNTIYF
TRBV6-5	TRBJ1-6	-	-	TGTGCCAGCAGTAGAGACGGGGGTGGTAATTCACCCCTCCACTTT	CASSRDGGGNSPLHF
TRBV7-9	TRBJ1-2	TRBD1	-	TGTGCCAGCAGCTTTACAGGGGACGGTGGCTACACCTTC	CASSFTGDGGYTF
TRBV28	TRBJ2-7	TRBD1	-	TGTGCCAGCAGTTTCTATACAGGGGCCGAGCAGTACTTC	CASSFYTGAEQYF
TRBV19	TRBJ1-2	-	-	TGTGCCAGTAGTCTTTCGGGTCCCTATGGCTACACCTTC	CASSLSGPYGYTF
TRBV30	TRBJ1-5	-	-	TGTGCCTGGAGTGGGTCAGTTAGCAATCAGCCCCAGCATTTT	CAWSGSVSNQPQHF
TRBV6-5	TRBJ1-3	TRBD1	once	TGTGCCAGCAGCTACCGACAGGGTGGAAACACCATATATTTT	CASSYRQGGNTIYF
TRBV4-2	TRBJ2-7	TRBD2	-	TGTGCCAGCAGCCAGGTAGCGGGGAGCTCCTACGAGCAGTACTTC	CASSQVAGSSYEQYF
TRBV6-5	TRBJ2-5	-	-	TGTGCCAGCACTGGACAGATCCAAGAGACCCAGTACTTC	CASTGQIQETQYF
TRBV10-1	TRBJ2-1	TRBD2	-	TGCGCCAGCAGTGAGCGACTAGCGGGACCGCACTACAATGAGCAGTTCTTC	CASSERLAGPHYNEQFF
TRBV9	TRBJ2-2	TRBD2	-	TGTGCCAGCAGCGTCACGGGAGGGTCCGGGGAGCTGTTTTTT	CASSVTGGSGELFF
TRBV3-1/TRBV3-2	TRBJ1-6	-	-	TGTGCCAGCAGCCAAGATGACAGCTATAATTCACCCCTCCACTTT	CASSQDDSYNSPLHF
TRBV16	TRBJ2-6	-	-	TGTGCCAGCAGCCAAAGCGGCGTCCTGACTTTC	CASSQSGVLTF
TRBV4-2	TRBJ2-1	TRBD1	-	TGTGCCAGCAGCCAGATTGGACAGGGATTCGTCCATGAGCAGTTCTTC	CASSQIGQGFVHEQFF
TRBV3-1/TRBV3-2	TRBJ1-1	-	-	TGTGCCAGCAGCGCCTTCGGGGAAGCTTTCTTT	CASSAFGEAFF
TRBV29-1	TRBJ2-7	-	-	TGCAGCGTCCTTACCTACGAGCAGTACTTC	CSVLTYEQYF
TRBV25-1	TRBJ1-1	-	-	TGTGCCAGCAGTAAGCATGTGCTGAGCACTGAAGCTTTCTTT	CASSKHVLSTEAFF
TRBV6-1	TRBJ2-1	-	-	TGTGCCAGCAGTGAGGTTGGGCCCCCCTACAATGAGCAGTTCTTC	CASSEVGPPYNEQFF
TRBV10-1	TRBJ1-2	-	few	TGCGCCAGCAGTGAGTCCGGGATTTATGGCTACACCTTC	CASSESGIYGYTF
TRBV6-1	TRBJ2-1	TRBD2	-	TGTGCCAGCAGTGAATTTCGGAGACTAGCGGCCCACCCAGAGGACAATGAGCAGTTCTTC	CASSEFRRLAAHPEDNEQFF
TRBV7-9	TRBJ2-2	-	-	TGTGCCAGCAGCTTACATAGCTCCGGGGAGCTGTTTTTT	CASSLHSSGELFF
TRBV11-2	TRBJ2-2	-	-	TGTGCCAGCAGCTTATCGGGGTTCGGGGAGCTGTTTTTT	CASSLSGFGELFF
TRBV18	TRBJ2-7	TRBD1	-	TGTGCCAGCTCAACCGGGGCCGGGACAGGGAGCAACGAGCAGTACTTC	CASSTGAGTGSNEQYF
TRBV19	TRBJ1-2	-	-	TGTGCCAGTGTAGGCTACACCTTC	CASVGYTF
TRBV7-9	TRBJ2-1	-	-	TGTGCCAGCAGCTTAGAAATACAGGGTGGCAATGAGCAGTTCTTC	CASSLEIQGGNEQFF
TRBV28	TRBJ2-7	-	once	TGTGCCAGCAGTCCCGCGGACAGCCACTACGAGCAGTACTTC	CASSPADSHYEQYF
TRBV9	TRBJ2-1	TRBD2	-	TGTGCCAGCAGCGTATCGACTAGCGGGGGCAATGAGCAGTTCTTC	CASSVSTSGGNEQFF
TRBV29-1	TRBJ2-3	TRBD2	-	TGCAGCGTTAGACTAGCGGGGAATACGCAGTATTTT	CSVRLAGNTQYF
TRBV28	TRBJ2-7	-	-	TGTGCCAGCAGCCCACTCCACCGGGACAAGAACTACGAGCAGTACTTC	CASSPLHRDKNYEQYF
TRBV19	TRBJ2-7	-	-	TGTGCCAGTAGTACGAACAGTTACGAGCAGTACTTC	CASSTNSYEQYF
TRBV20-1	TRBJ1-6	-	-	TGCAGTGCTAGTCATACTGTGTGGAGCTCCTATAATTCACCCCTCCACTTT	CSASHTVWSSYNSPLHF